The T cell receptor (beta chain) described here comes from a study of T cells in Graves' hyperthyroidism and ophthalmopathy. The CDR3 regions of TCR beta were amplified from RNA transcripts. First-round RT-PCR of the TCR CDR3 relied on the HTBI primer set. In TCRdb, the multiplex PCR reads were re-called with MiXCR into one record per CDR3 protein. This repertoire shows hundreds of thousands of distinct CDR3 sequences, about 19% found once; its top ten account for over 15%. There are 20 residues in the CDR3. The germline gives CDR1 LNHDA, CDR2 SQIVND (reference sequence). The V gene end was trimmed by 5 bases and the J gene end by 0 bases; junction bases not matched to a gene: 18. Clinicians diagnosed patients from clinical symptoms, serum thyroxine and TRAb, thyroid ultrasound and orbital computed tomography. The blood specimen was taken at initial hyperthyroidism diagnosis, before any ophthalmopathy symptoms.

The chain joins TRBV19 to TRBJ1-4; TRBD1 matches 7 bases. The origin of this receptor is a woman in her forties or fifties with Graves' hyperthyroidism that later progressed to Graves' ophthalmopathy. Sequences were obtained from blood. In DNA, the CDR3 is TGTGCCAGTAGTCCCCTCCCCAGGGGGAGTGCGTGGGCAACTAATGAAAAACTGTTTTTT. Amino acids: CASSPLPRGSAWATNEKLFF.